In its sample, the clone carrying this TCR beta chain was seen once. These data come from a study of technical replicates of blood from four donors. Trimming stripped 6 bases from V and 10 bases from J, with 13 bases between. This CDR3 has 12 amino acids. Per germline, CDR1 SNHLY and CDR2 FYNNEI. TCRdb's copy holds only in-frame clones and misses some; the assay was immunoSEQ multiplex PCR. The sample shows tens of thousands of clones, just over 90% of them seen only once. This sequence joins TRBV2 and TRBJ2-1; possible D gene TRBD1, 6 bases. The material sequenced was PBMCs. The clonotype originates from a human donor in good health. Some clones in this sample may be carry-over from other donors' samples. Here the CDR3 DNA reads TGTGCCAGCAGCCAACAGGGTGGGGAGCAGTTCTTC. Its translation is CASSQQGGEQFF. The full variable domain, in which reference TRBV2 and TRBJ2-1 provide the parts outside the CDR3, is EPEVTQTPSHQVTQMGQEVILRCVPISNHLYFYWYRQILGQKVEFLVSFYNNEISEKSEIFDDQFSVERPDGSNFTLKIRSTKLEDSAMYFCASSQQGGEQFFGPGTRLTVL.